The source of this T cell receptor beta chain is a study of radiotherapy plus CTLA-4 blockade in lung cancer (dated by TCRdb to the late 2010s). The study in broad terms: Among the enrolled patients, about 19% had an objective response, and 31% reached disease control. The full study reports these points: Increased serum interferon-beta after radiation, together with early dynamic changes in blood T cell clones, were reported to be the strongest predictors of response. After treatment with radiotherapy and ipilimumab, TCR clones that originated in tumors expanded in peripheral blood.

The study tested focal radiation therapy combined with CTLA-4 blockade (ipilimumab) in patients with chemo-refractory metastatic non-small-cell lung cancer. Compared with the rest of its sample, this clone is medium-sized (0.01 to 0.1%). The antigen it recognizes is unknown. Base qualities were left out, and no much larger clone turns up one base away. Library method: the immunoSEQ multiplex PCR assay. The clones in this table, taken by TCRdb from immuneACCESS, are in-frame only. Not every clone is retained; where verified, under half of the shortfall comes from an unresolved V gene, and the cause of the rest is unknown. The table for this sample lists fewer than 40,000 clones; roughly 70% of them were counted only once. The top ten constitute around 4.5% of the sample. The CDR1 and CDR2 encoded by the germline V gene (reference sequence) are MNHEY and SMNVEV. For this chain, trimming is 5 bases at the V end and 8 bases at the J end, and the number of junction bases without a gene match is 9. Reading from cysteine to phenylalanine, the CDR3 counts 15 amino acids. The kept DNA is CDR3 alone, 45 bases in frame from the first base.

Sequenced here: peripheral blood, sampled from a patient treated with radiotherapy plus ipilimumab. The chain was built from TRBV27 and TRBJ2-1, with 10 central nucleotides matching TRBD1. This TCR came from a human donor with non-small cell lung cancer whose response to radiotherapy plus ipilimumab could not be evaluated. The CDR3 reads CASSTSETGGYEQFF. The DNA sequence reads TGTGCCAGCAGTACCTCCGAGACAGGGGGCTATGAGCAGTTCTTC.